Presented here are 10 T cell receptor beta chains from one specimen sequenced in a study of regulatory T cells in long-lasting Graves disease. Researchers made TCR beta libraries by using iRepertoire HTBI primers and running Arm-PCR on CDR3 regions. TCRdb analysed the multiplex PCR reads with MiXCR anew, one entry per CDR3 protein. Of some 420,000 distinct CDR3 sequences in the sample, approximately 23% are singletons; the top ten hold around 13%. Regarding time point: persistent/refractory GD, antithyroid drugs over 5 years with positive TRAb. Researchers made the TCR library from RNA that was extracted from PBMCs. The material sequenced was peripheral blood mononuclear cells (PBMCs), taken when the disease was refractory, from a patient treated with antithyroid drugs. All receptors come from a female donor with Graves disease.

J is TRBJ1-4 and V is TRBV4-3; D is unresolved. Germline V lookup: CDR1 LGHNA, CDR2 YSLEER. The V end lost 3 bases, the J end lost 0 bases, and 8 bases lay between the germline ends. This CDR3 is built from 15 residues. The CDR3 DNA reads TGCGCCAGCAGCCACATAAGTGCAACTAATGAAAAACTGTTTTTT. Protein product: CASSHISATNEKLFF.

This clonotype was recorded a few times. The chain carries TRBV19 and TRBJ2-7; the D gene is possibly TRBD2 (5 bases). Trimming took 6 bases from V and 6 from J, leaving 18 bases between them. The CDR3 consists of 14 residues. In germline, CDR1 is LNHDA, CDR2 SQIVND (reference sequence). CDR3 region: CASRPPGLSGEQYF. Written as DNA, the CDR3 is TGTGCCAGTAGACCCCCGGGGTTGAGTGGCGAGCAGTACTTC.

The chain links TRBV3-1 to TRBJ1-6, with unresolved D. The CDR3 consists of 15 residues. Germline CDR1 reads LGHDT; CDR2 reads YNNKEL (reference sequence). The V gene lost 0 bases and the J gene lost 4 bases, with 7 bases spanning the gap. The CDR3 region has the DNA TGTGCCAGCAGCCAAGACAGGCTTTATAATTCACCCCTCCACTTT. It yields the protein CASSQDRLYNSPLHF.

This chain connects TRBV11-2 to TRBJ2-1; no reliable D call. Germline values: CDR1 SGHAT, CDR2 FQNNGV. V shed 1 base and J shed 9 bases, with 10 bases lying between them. CDR3 length: 13 amino acids. CDR3: CASSLGAGREQFF. The DNA of the CDR3 is TGTGCCAGCAGCTTAGGGGCTGGGCGTGAGCAGTTCTTC.

This clonotype was detected a few times. The chain recombines TRBV10-3 with TRBJ2-7; 11 nucleotides line up with TRBD2. V lost 3 bases to trimming and J lost 5 bases; unmatched junction nucleotides: 9. The CDR3 runs to 16 residues. The germline V gene encodes CDR1 ENHRY and CDR2 SYGVKD. The CDR3 loop reads CAISDPTSGSRDEQYF. CDR3 DNA: TGTGCCATCAGTGACCCCACTAGCGGGAGTAGAGACGAGCAGTACTTC.

The chain links TRBV27 to TRBJ1-1, with a possible D match to TRBD1 (6 bases). CDR1 MNHEY and CDR2 SMNVEV come from the germline V gene (reference sequence). With 3 bases removed from V and 7 bases from J, the gap between germline ends came to 15 bases. CDR3 length: 14 amino acids. The CDR3 DNA reads as TGTGCCAGCAGTTTCGACCCCACAGGGCATGAAGCTTTCTTT. Its protein is CASSFDPTGHEAFF.

This clonotype was seen at least ten times. The chain uses TRBV7-8 and TRBJ1-5; tentatively, D is TRBD1 (5 bases). Germline V gene lookup returns CDR1 SGHVS and CDR2 FQNEAQ. Between the trimmed V and J ends, which lost 7 bases and 1 base, there was a span of 17 bases. This CDR3 is built from 16 residues. The CDR3 DNA is TGTGCCAGCACCCCGCTCGGGGCCGGGAGCAATCAGCCCCAGCATTTT. Amino acid sequence: CASTPLGAGSNQPQHF.

The chain carries TRBV4-3 and TRBJ2-7; 13 nucleotides match TRBD2. V shed 1 base and J 2 bases; nucleotides not matched to a gene: 2. Germline V gene lookup returns CDR1 LGHNA and CDR2 YSLEER. This CDR3 has 16 residues. This chain's CDR3 is CASSQGLAGGPYEQYF. In DNA, the CDR3 is TGCGCCAGCAGCCAAGGACTAGCGGGAGGACCCTACGAGCAGTACTTC.

The J gene is TRBJ2-5, the V gene TRBV5-6, with D perhaps assigned TRBD1 or TRBD2 (5 bases each). The CDR3 spans 8 residues. V lost 10 bases to trimming and J lost 9 bases, with 7 bases between them. CDR1 is SGHDT and CDR2 is YYEEEE in the germline V gene. The CDR3 region has the DNA TGTGCCCCGGGGCCCCAGTACTTC. Translated: CAPGPQYF.

The sample holds many counts of this clonotype. The gene calls are TRBV7-9 and TRBJ1-2; TRBD1 might be the D (5 bases). The CDR3 consists of 17 residues. V lost 3 bases and J 4 bases, leaving 21 bases between the germline ends. Germline V CDR1 and CDR2: SEHNR, FQNEAQ (reference sequence). CDR3 amino acids: CASSFNRLDRAFYGYTF. CDR3 nucleotides: TGTGCCAGCAGCTTTAACAGGCTGGACCGCGCATTCTATGGCTACACCTTC.